Listed below are T cell receptor beta chains from one sample, sequenced in a study of OX40 agonist ivuxolimab in advanced cancers. Profiled with immunoSEQ multiplex PCR; TCRdb holds only in-frame clones, not every one. This table has nearly 80,000 clones, approximately 84% appearing once. Sample: CD4+ or CD8+ T cells sorted from blood, taken in a trial of the OX40 agonist ivuxolimab. These receptors were collected from an adult with an advanced solid tumor such as melanoma, head and neck, liver or kidney cancer. Both conserved end residues are part of each CDR3. A D gene is named only where the DNA matches it firmly. A clone size is listed for some rows: how often the clone was seen (once, few, many), or a class if it is expanded.

CDR3nt	CDR3aa	d_gene	abundance	v_gene	j_gene
TGTGCCAGCAGCCTAGGAGGGGAGAAACTGTTTTTT	CASSLGGEKLFF	.	few	TRBV25-1	TRBJ2-2
TGTGCCAGTAGAAGGACTAGCGGGGGACAAGAGACCCAGTACTTC	CASRRTSGGQETQYF	TRBD2	.	TRBV19	TRBJ2-5
TGCGCCAGCAGCCAAGAACCGGACCTACGAAGAAATGAGCAGTTCTTC	CASSQEPDLRRNEQFF	.	.	TRBV4-3	TRBJ2-1
TGTGCCAGCAGCCCCGGGAGCCGTGGAAACACCATATATTTT	CASSPGSRGNTIYF	.	.	TRBV7-2	TRBJ1-3
TGTGCCAGTAGTACCCGACAGGGATGGAACACTGAAGCTTTCTTT	CASSTRQGWNTEAFF	TRBD1	few	TRBV19	TRBJ1-1
TGTGCCAGCAGCCAGACCTTTGGGAACACTGAAGCTTTCTTT	CASSQTFGNTEAFF	.	.	TRBV4-2	TRBJ1-1
TGTGCCAGCAGCTTGGGGCCGAGCGATGGCTACACCTTC	CASSLGPSDGYTF	.	.	TRBV5-5	TRBJ1-2
TGCACCTTCCGGATGGGGAGAGAGACCCAGTACTTC	CTFRMGRETQYF	.	.	TRBV29-1	TRBJ2-5
TGTGCCAGCAGTGGTCCTAGCACTGAAGCTTTCTTT	CASSGPSTEAFF	.	.	TRBV6-5	TRBJ1-1
TGTGCCAGCAGTTCCCTCTCATACGAGCAGTACTTC	CASSSLSYEQYF	.	.	TRBV5-8	TRBJ2-7
TGTGCCAGCTCACCGACCAGGGAGACGCTTGAAGCTTTCTTT	CASSPTRETLEAFF	.	.	TRBV18	TRBJ1-1
TGTGCCAGCAGGATGATAACCTCCTACAATGAGCAGTTCTTC	CASRMITSYNEQFF	.	.	TRBV6-5	TRBJ2-1
TGTGCCAGCAGCCCTGACTCGAATGAAAAACTGTTTTTT	CASSPDSNEKLFF	.	.	TRBV5-5	TRBJ1-4
TGTGCCAGCAGCACCCGACTAGCGGGAGGTTCACCAAGTTACACCGGGGAGCTGTTTTTT	CASSTRLAGGSPSYTGELFF	TRBD2	.	TRBV9	TRBJ2-2
TGTGCCTGGAAGCCTCGCTCGATGGGTAATTCACCCCTCCACTTT	CAWKPRSMGNSPLHF	.	.	TRBV30	TRBJ1-6